These 5 T cell receptor beta chains came from one sample sequenced in a study of regulatory T cells in long-lasting Graves disease. Sequencing libraries for TCR beta were prepared with iRepertoire HTBI primers and Arm-PCR of CDR3 regions. TCRdb fed the multiplex PCR reads into MiXCR, producing one record per CDR3 protein. The sample lists around 300,000 distinct CDR3 sequences, 22% occurring once. Time point described: persistent/refractory GD, antithyroid drugs over 5 years with positive TRAb. The TCR library was prepared using RNA isolated from PBMCs. The source material was peripheral blood mononuclear cells (PBMCs), sampled when the disease was refractory, from a patient treated with antithyroid drugs. These receptor sequences come from a female donor with Graves disease.

Only a few counts were recorded for this clonotype. The rearrangement joins TRBV7-8 to TRBJ2-2, with D unclear. Looked up from germline, CDR1 is SGHVS and CDR2 is FQNEAQ. Between the trimmed V and J ends, which lost 5 bases and 5 bases, there was a span of 18 bases. The CDR3 loop spans 16 amino acids. This chain's CDR3 is CASSIPAHRRTGELFF. In nucleotides, the CDR3 is TGTGCCAGCAGCATTCCGGCGCACAGAAGGACCGGGGAGCTGTTTTTT.

CDR3 sequence: CASSPQGELNTEAFF. The CDR3 DNA reads as TGTGCCAGCTCACCACAAGGGGAGCTGAACACTGAAGCTTTCTTT. The chain uses TRBV18 and TRBJ1-1, with a weak D call TRBD1 (5 bases). Germline V gene lookup returns CDR1 KGHSH and CDR2 LQKENI. The CDR3 runs 15 residues. Trimming removed 1 base from V and 0 bases from J, with 9 bases in between.

This clonotype was detected many times. J is TRBJ1-1 and V is TRBV6-1; D call uncertain. CDR3 length: 14 residues. CDR1 is MNHNS and CDR2 is SASEGT in the germline V gene. Trimming removed 2 bases at V and 0 bases at J, with 7 bases between. The DNA of the CDR3 is TGTGCCAGCAGTGAACAGTACATGAACACTGAAGCTTTCTTT. Translated: CASSEQYMNTEAFF.

This clonotype was observed many times. The chain employs TRBV29-1 and TRBJ1-4; D might be TRBD1 (5 bases). V was shortened by 3 bases and J by 8 bases, with 19 bases between the two germline ends. The CDR3 runs to 15 residues. Per the germline V gene, CDR1 is SQVTM and CDR2 is ANQGSEA. CDR3: CSVERVGEIGEKLFF. In DNA form, the CDR3 reads TGCAGCGTTGAGCGCGTAGGGGAAATCGGGGAAAAACTGTTTTTT.

The table lists this clonotype with many counts. V gene TRBV28 combines with J gene TRBJ1-2; 11 nucleotides align to TRBD1. Germline CDR1 reads MDHEN; CDR2 reads SYDVKM. The CDR3 is made up of 15 amino acids. J lost 4 bases, V lost 7 bases, and 8 bases had no gene match. CDR3 protein: CASTPPGQGGYGYTF. CDR3 sequence (DNA): TGTGCCAGCACCCCGCCGGGACAGGGGGGCTATGGCTACACCTTC.